This T cell receptor beta chain was observed in a study of T cells after yellow fever vaccination. General study results and limits: A large majority of primary-vaccination clones showed up again after the booster (approximately 96% CD4, 88% CD8).

Each CDR3 protein is one row after TCRdb ran MiXCR on the 5' RACE reads. Here the sample spans about 170,000 distinct CDR3 sequences, 9.5% to 12% being singletons. The V and J ends lost 3 bases and 5 bases respectively, with 13 bases between them. The CDR3 is 14 amino acids. This clonotype has more than one count but fewer than ten. Its antigen is not known. The sequence came from a man between 18 and 35 years old who received the YFV17D yellow fever vaccine. The chain employs TRBV23-1 and TRBJ2-5, with D perhaps matching TRBD1 (7 bases). TRBV23-1 is marked as an open reading frame, function uncertain. Sequencing used CD8+ T cells sorted from PBMCs, obtained 15 days after the yellow fever booster vaccination. This chain's CDR3 is CASSQLSGGETQYF. CDR3 coding DNA: TGCGCCAGCAGTCAGCTTTCAGGGGGGGAGACCCAGTACTTC.